This TCR beta chain emerged from a study of cytomegalovirus exposure and HLA in healthy donors. Trimming stripped 0 bases from V and 5 bases from J, with 10 bases between. This CDR3 has 15 residues. Looked up from germline, CDR1 is SGHVS and CDR2 is FNYEAQ. The PCR contained 60 Vbeta and 13 Jbeta primers. Assay: immunoSEQ multiplex PCR; the TCRdb copy retains only in-frame clones and omits some. The top ten clones hold about 2% of a sample with approximately 100,000 clones, 74% of them seen once. Sequenced sample: PBMCs. V and J are TRBV7-6 and TRBJ2-2, with D unresolved. The receptor was derived from a human donor in good health. In DNA form, the CDR3 reads TGTGCCAGCAGCTTAGCGTTGGTGGAGACCGGGGAGCTGTTTTTT. Its translation is CASSLALVETGELFF.